This passage covers 21 T cell receptor beta chains from one sample sequenced in a study of blood T cells in healthy people across ages. Through a sample-barcoded 5' primer and a J-beta primer mix, a second PCR was run for roughly 6 to 12 cycles. A single record per CDR3 protein comes from TCRdb applying MiXCR to the 5' RACE reads. The sample lists 650,000 to 800,000 distinct CDR3 sequences, more than 40% seen once, with about 19% in the top ten. The specimen sequenced was blood. Source of these receptors: a man aged 55 to 70 in good health.

Comments on this clonotype: A clone one base away is much larger, so this may be a read error. This chain uses TRBV10-3 with TRBJ2-1, with 7 bases matching TRBD1. Germline CDR1 and CDR2: ENHRY and SYGVKD. After removal of 0 bases from V and 10 bases from J, the junction contained 15 bases not matched to a gene. The CDR3 has 17 residues. CDR3 amino acids: CAISESTRDRAPYEQFF. DNA for the CDR3: TGTGCCATCAGTGAGTCGACGCGAGACAGGGCCCCCTACGAGCAGTTCTTC.

This chain uses TRBV5-1 with TRBJ1-2; 10 nucleotides align to TRBD1. This CDR3 has 16 residues. The J segment lost 7 bases and the V segment lost 1 base, leaving 10 bases of the junction unmatched. Germline V gives CDR1 SGHRS, CDR2 YFSETQ. CDR3 DNA: TGCGCCAGCAGCTTGCAGAGACAGGGGGCGGTCGGTGGCTACACCTTC. Its protein product is CASSLQRQGAVGGYTF.

V gene TRBV7-2 combines with J gene TRBJ2-7; TRBD1 matches at 7 bases. The CDR3 covers 15 residues. Germline values: CDR1 SGHTA, CDR2 FQGNSA. The V segment lost 5 bases and the J segment 4 bases; nucleotides outside the gene matches: 11. The CDR3 DNA reads TGTGCCAGCAGCACCTACCGGGACAGTTTATACGAGCAGTACTTC. It encodes CASSTYRDSLYEQYF.

The rearrangement joins TRBV4-1 to TRBJ2-1; D is perhaps TRBD1 (6 bases). The germline V gene encodes CDR1 MGHRA and CDR2 YSYEKL. V lost 2 bases and J lost 8, with 13 bases in between. The CDR3 sequence is 14 residues long. The CDR3: CASSQTRQGYEQFF. The CDR3 nucleotides read TGCGCCAGCAGCCAAACTAGGCAGGGGTATGAGCAGTTCTTC.

This chain joins TRBV20-1 and TRBJ2-5, with TRBD2 as a possible D gene (5 bases). From germline, CDR1 is DFQATT and CDR2 SNEGSKA (reference sequence). V lost 7 bases, J lost 1 base, and 13 bases lay in between. CDR3 length equals 13 residues. The CDR3 sequence: CSVLDYVQETQYF. DNA of the CDR3: TGCAGTGTCCTCGACTATGTCCAAGAGACCCAGTACTTC.

In its sample, this clonotype was seen a few times. V is TRBV29-1 and J is TRBJ1-2; 8 positions match TRBD1. V was clipped by 5 bases and J by 1 base; unmatched bases: 6. CDR1 is SQVTM and CDR2 is ANQGSEA in the germline V gene. The CDR3 sequence is 14 residues long. The CDR3 nucleotides read TGCAGCGTTCCGGACAGGGAGGTTAACTATGGCTACACCTTC. It translates to CSVPDREVNYGYTF. Together with reference TRBV29-1 and TRBJ1-2, the CDR3 gives the full variable domain: SAVISQKPSRDICQRGTSLTIQCQVDSQVTMMFWYRQQPGQSLTLIATANQGSEATYESGFVIDKFPISRPNLTFSTLTVSNMSPEDSSIYLCSVPDREVNYGYTFGSGTRLTVV.

The chain recombines TRBV6-5 with TRBJ2-7, with TRBD2 matching over 10 bases. The CDR3 length is 14 residues. Per the germline V gene, CDR1 is MNHEY and CDR2 is SVGAGI. Trimming took 5 bases from V and 0 from J; bases not matched to a gene: 1. As DNA, the CDR3 is TGTGCCAGCAGTGTAGCGGGGGGCTCCTACGAGCAGTACTTC. Translating it yields CASSVAGGSYEQYF.

This clonotype was counted only a few times. The chain combines TRBV12-3 or TRBV12-4 with TRBJ2-7; possibly TRBD1 for D (5 bases). The CDR3 is 13 residues long. V dropped 1 base and J dropped 7 bases, with 11 bases sitting between them. The CDR3 bases are TGTGCCAGCAGTTTAGGGGCAGGGATTGAGCAGTACTTC. As protein: CASSLGAGIEQYF.

J is TRBJ2-2 and V is TRBV20-1; 10 bases are a match to TRBD2. J was trimmed by 5 bases and V by 3 bases; bases with no gene match: 6. CDR1 is DFQATT and CDR2 is SNEGSKA in the germline V gene (reference sequence). The CDR3 contains 15 residues. CDR3 region: CSASIPSGGTGELFF. For the CDR3, the DNA is TGCAGTGCTAGTATTCCTAGCGGGGGTACCGGGGAGCTGTTTTTT.

This chain uses TRBV20-1 with TRBJ2-7, with D perhaps matching TRBD2 (5 bases). Deletions cut 6 bases from V and 4 bases from J, with 19 bases between. Per germline, CDR1 DFQATT and CDR2 SNEGSKA (reference sequence). The CDR3 has 14 residues. The CDR3 sequence is CSASSGLNGYEQYF. CDR3 bases: TGCAGTGCATCTTCGGGGTTGAACGGATACGAGCAGTACTTC.

The chain couples TRBV6-2 or TRBV6-3 to TRBJ2-7; the D is unclear. The V and J ends lost 5 bases and 3 bases respectively, with 11 bases between them. Germline loops: CDR1 MNHEY, CDR2 SVGEGT. The CDR3 length is 13 residues. The DNA for the CDR3 is TGTGCCAGCAGTGACGACGGAGACTACGAGCAGTACTTC. This sequence encodes CASSDDGDYEQYF.

The chain links TRBV29-1 to TRBJ2-6, with no clear D. Trimming pared 7 bases from V and 0 bases from J, leaving 7 bases between. Per the germline V gene, CDR1 is SQVTM and CDR2 is ANQGSEA. This CDR3 is built from 13 residues. The CDR3 here is CSAWDSGANVLTF. The CDR3 DNA sequence: TGCAGCGCCTGGGACTCTGGGGCCAACGTCCTGACTTTC.

Comment on this clonotype: Its ends do not fully match the called genes, so a read error is possible. The V and J genes are TRBV7-9 and TRBJ1-1, with D perhaps TRBD1 (6 bases). The CDR3 contains 14 residues. Germline V gives CDR1 SEHNR, CDR2 FQNEAQ (reference sequence). The CDR3 nucleotides are TGTGCCAGCAACCCGGGGGGCTTCGACACTGTAGCTTTCTTT. Translation: CASNPGGFDTVAFF.

The rearrangement joins TRBV30 to TRBJ1-5; D may be TRBD1 (6 bases). Trimming stripped 2 bases from V and 2 bases from J, with 10 bases between. This CDR3 is 14 amino acids long. Germline V gene data show CDR1 as GTSNPN and CDR2 as SVGIG (reference sequence). The CDR3 bases are TGTGCCTGGAGTCCGGCAGGGGGCAATCAGCCCCAGCATTTT. Amino acids: CAWSPAGGNQPQHF.

In this sample, this clonotype turned up many times. V is TRBV20-1 and J is TRBJ2-1; 8 positions match TRBD2. The CDR3 loop spans 15 amino acids. CDR1 DFQATT and CDR2 SNEGSKA come from the germline V gene (reference sequence). Trimming at V came to 4 bases and at J to 2 bases, leaving 7 bases not matched to a gene. CDR3 bases: TGCAGTGCTACTGGACTAGCCGAACCCTACAATGAGCAGTTCTTC. It encodes CSATGLAEPYNEQFF.

This clonotype was observed a few times. Here the CDR3 reads CASSQDLVSPLHF. CDR3 nucleotide sequence: TGTGCCAGCAGCCAAGATCTTGTTTCACCCCTCCACTTT. This rearrangement joins TRBV3-1 to TRBJ1-6, with no clear D. Per germline, CDR1 LGHDT and CDR2 YNNKEL (reference sequence). Trimming cost V 0 bases and J 9 bases, with 6 bases left between them. CDR3 length: 13 amino acids.

The chain combines TRBV27 with TRBJ1-4, with 7 nucleotides matching TRBD1. Trimming removed 5 bases from V and 8 bases from J; junction bases left unmatched: 11. Germline lookup yields CDR1 MNHEY and CDR2 SMNVEV (reference sequence). This CDR3 region has 15 residues. The CDR3 sequence is CASSQDREKNEKLFF. CDR3 coding DNA: TGTGCCAGCAGTCAAGACAGGGAAAAAAACGAAAAACTGTTTTTT.

This chain links TRBV5-1 with TRBJ2-5, with unresolved D. CDR1 and CDR2 (germline): SGHRS, YFSETQ. Trimming took off 0 bases at V and 2 bases at J, with 8 bases between the two ends. This CDR3 region has 14 residues. The CDR3, as DNA: TGCGCCAGCAGCTTGGACCTGCCACAAGAGACCCAGTACTTC. Translating it yields CASSLDLPQETQYF.

This clonotype was recorded a few times. The J gene is TRBJ2-5, the V gene TRBV5-1; no firm D call. This CDR3 contains 15 residues. The germline V gene has CDR1 SGHRS and CDR2 YFSETQ. V was cut by 0 bases and J by 2 bases, with 11 bases left in between. The CDR3, as DNA: TGCGCCAGCAGCTTGGCCATTGGGATACAAGAGACCCAGTACTTC. Its protein product is CASSLAIGIQETQYF.

The gene calls are TRBV13 and TRBJ2-3; 11 bases are shared with TRBD2. The V and J ends lost 4 bases and 5 bases, in that order; junction bases with no gene match: 8. CDR3 length equals 16 residues. The germline gives CDR1 PRHDT, CDR2 FYEKMQ (reference sequence). As DNA, the CDR3 is TGTGCCAGCAGCTCATATAGCGGGGGGGCAATAGATACGCAGTATTTT. This sequence encodes CASSSYSGGAIDTQYF.

The rearrangement uses TRBV30 and TRBJ1-6; TRBD1 agrees at 9 bases. CDR3 length: 12 amino acids. Germline V gene data show CDR1 as GTSNPN and CDR2 as SVGIG (reference sequence). The ends lost 6 bases at V and 13 bases at J; junction bases unmatched: 7. CDR3 sequence (DNA): TGTGCCTGTCCGGGACAGGGTTCCCCCCTCCACTTT. It is translated as CACPGQGSPLHF. Looking up the rest from reference TRBV30 and TRBJ1-6 gives the full variable domain: SQTIHQWPATLVQPVGSPLSLECTVEGTSNPNLYWYRQAAGRGLQLLFYSVGIGQISSEVPQNLSASRPQDRQFILSSKKLLLSDSGFYLCACPGQGSPLHFGNGTRLTVT.